A single sample gave rise to the 14 T cell receptor beta chains below, sequenced in a study of T cells in localized non-small cell lung cancer (dated by TCRdb to the early 2020s). The library was generated by the immunoSEQ multiplex PCR assay. TCRdb's version of the immuneACCESS table is confined to in-frame rearrangements and falls short of the full clone set. An unresolved V gene accounts for under half of the shortfall where checked; the remainder is of unknown origin. The sample table holds about 18,000 clones, of which almost 85% were seen once. In total, the top ten clones hold about 30% of the sample. The sequenced sample was peripheral blood, obtained before any cancer treatment. The receptor set was obtained from a male donor aged 60 or over with stage I lung adenocarcinoma.

The V gene is TRBV28, the J gene TRBJ1-2; D gene unclear. Germline-derived CDR1 and CDR2 are MDHEN and SYDVKM. Trimming took 9 bases from V and 4 from J, leaving 18 bases between them. The CDR3 loop spans 14 amino acids. The CDR3 reads CASTNIGEGYGYTF. CDR3 nucleotide sequence: TGTGCCAGTACGAACATTGGGGAGGGCTATGGCTACACCTTC.

This clone was detected only a few times. CDR3 region: CASSRDTGNTIYF. The CDR3 region has the DNA TGTGCCAGCAGTAGGGACACTGGAAACACCATATATTTT. This sequence joins TRBV2 and TRBJ1-3, with D perhaps matching TRBD1 (6 bases). V dropped 5 bases and J dropped 2 bases, with 7 bases sitting between them. In germline, CDR1 is SNHLY, CDR2 FYNNEI. The CDR3 contains 13 residues.

V gene TRBV6-6 combines with J gene TRBJ1-4; 7 positions match TRBD1. CDR1 MNHNY and CDR2 SVGAGI come from the germline V gene (reference sequence). Trimming cost V 5 bases and J 7 bases; bases outside gene matches: 10. The CDR3 contains 15 residues. The CDR3 DNA follows: TGTGCCAGCAGTCATACAGGGGAGAAGAGTGAAAAACTGTTTTTT. It encodes CASSHTGEKSEKLFF.

CDR3 DNA sequence: TGTGCCAGCAGCTTTGGGGGGAACACTGAAGCTTTCTTT. Translated: CASSFGGNTEAFF. The chain joins TRBV5-5 to TRBJ1-1, with a tentative D call TRBD1 (5 bases). V lost 2 bases and J lost 1, with 6 bases in between. The CDR3 is 13 residues long. Germline V gene lookup returns CDR1 SGHKS and CDR2 YYEKEE (reference sequence).

The chain combines TRBV4-2 with TRBJ2-6; TRBD1 agrees at 8 bases. V lost 5 bases to trimming and J lost 1 base; unmatched junction nucleotides: 13. The germline gives CDR1 LGHNA, CDR2 YNFKEQ. The CDR3 spans 19 residues. The CDR3 nucleotides are TGTGCCAGCAGCTTGGGACAGGCCTTTAAGTTATCTGGGGCCAACGTCCTGACTTTC. Translation gives CASSLGQAFKLSGANVLTF.

The chain has TRBV7-9 and TRBJ2-7; no clear D gene. This CDR3 region has 13 residues. Per the germline V gene, CDR1 is SEHNR and CDR2 is FQNEAQ (reference sequence). V shed 3 bases and J shed 5 bases, with 11 bases lying between them. The CDR3 DNA follows: TGTGCCAGCAGCTTTTCCTCCCAGGACGAGCAGTACTTC. It specifies CASSFSSQDEQYF.

This clone has more than one count but fewer than ten. This rearrangement joins TRBV28 to TRBJ1-5; D unresolved. V was pared by 3 bases and J by 2 bases, with 5 bases between. This CDR3 spans 13 amino acids. CDR1 is MDHEN, CDR2 SYDVKM, per germline. CDR3 nucleotide sequence: TGTGCCAGCAGTTTGATCGGCAATCAGCCCCAGCATTTT. It yields the protein CASSLIGNQPQHF.

The chain couples TRBV10-1 to TRBJ2-6, with no clear D. Germline loops: CDR1 WNHNN, CDR2 SYGVQD (reference sequence). V lost 3 bases, J lost 0 bases, and 6 bases lay in between. The length of the CDR3 is 15 residues. The CDR3 sequence: CASSDPVSGANVLTF. The CDR3 nucleotides are TGCGCCAGCAGTGACCCCGTCTCTGGGGCCAACGTCCTGACTTTC.

In its sample, this clone was seen a few times. The gene calls are TRBV6-4 and TRBJ1-1; D unresolved. V lost 3 bases and J lost 0, with 5 bases in between. Germline V gene data show CDR1 as MRHNA and CDR2 as SNTAGT. This CDR3 region has 13 residues. CDR3 nucleotide sequence: TGTGCCAGCAGTGAGGAGGTGAACACTGAAGCTTTCTTT. Translating gives CASSEEVNTEAFF.

The chain combines TRBV7-2 with TRBJ2-5; D unclear. Per germline, CDR1 SGHTA and CDR2 FQGNSA. Trimming cost V 3 bases and J 1 base, with 15 bases left between them. The CDR3 extends over 16 amino acids. CDR3 protein: CASSLGYALGQETQYF. Here the CDR3 DNA reads TGTGCCAGCAGCTTGGGGTACGCGCTGGGCCAAGAGACCCAGTACTTC.

This chain connects TRBV29-1 to TRBJ2-7; the D gene is possibly TRBD1 (6 bases). Deletions cut 6 bases from V and 3 bases from J, with 15 bases between. This CDR3 contains 13 residues. Looked up from germline, CDR1 is SQVTM and CDR2 is ANQGSEA. CDR3 amino acids: CSVRGRGDYEQYF. For the CDR3, the DNA is TGCAGCGTCCGAGGCAGGGGAGACTACGAGCAGTACTTC.

V gene TRBV10-2 combines with J gene TRBJ1-5; tentatively, D is TRBD1 (6 bases). V was cut by 6 bases and J by 5 bases, with 14 bases left in between. Germline CDR1 reads WSHSY; CDR2 reads SAAADI. This CDR3 region has 14 residues. CDR3 in DNA: TGCGCCAGCAGGCCCGGGACATACTATCAGCCCCAGCATTTT. It specifies CASRPGTYYQPQHF.

This chain links TRBV18 with TRBJ2-1, with 7 bases aligning to TRBD1. The germline gives CDR1 KGHSH, CDR2 LQKENI. CDR3 length: 17 residues. V was pared by 5 bases and J by 7 bases, with 17 bases of the junction left unmatched. DNA for the CDR3: TGTGCCAGCTCAGTGGGCCGGGGACAGAGTTTTGGAAATGAGCAGTTCTTC. Translating gives CASSVGRGQSFGNEQFF.

This clone was seen once. This rearrangement joins TRBV10-1 to TRBJ2-5; tentative D call: TRBD2 (6 bases). Per germline, CDR1 WNHNN and CDR2 SYGVQD (reference sequence). CDR3 size: 13 residues. Trimming shortened V by 6 bases and J by 2 bases, and 10 bases separated the two germline ends. The CDR3 region has the DNA TGCGCCAGCAGCTTTAGCGGTCAAGAGACCCAGTACTTC. Its protein is CASSFSGQETQYF.